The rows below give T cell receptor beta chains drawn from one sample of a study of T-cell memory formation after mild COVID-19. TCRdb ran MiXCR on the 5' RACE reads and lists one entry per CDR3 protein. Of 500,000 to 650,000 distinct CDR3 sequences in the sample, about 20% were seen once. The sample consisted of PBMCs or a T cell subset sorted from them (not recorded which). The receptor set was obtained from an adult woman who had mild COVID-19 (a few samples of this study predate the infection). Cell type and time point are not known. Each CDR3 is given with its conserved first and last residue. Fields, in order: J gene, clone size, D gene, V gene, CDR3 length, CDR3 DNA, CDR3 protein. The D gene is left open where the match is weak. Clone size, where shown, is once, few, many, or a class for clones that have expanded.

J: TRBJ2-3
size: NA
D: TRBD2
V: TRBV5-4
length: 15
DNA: TGTGCCAGCAGCCACGCGGGAGGTTCTACAGATACGCAGTATTTT
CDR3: CASSHAGGSTDTQYF

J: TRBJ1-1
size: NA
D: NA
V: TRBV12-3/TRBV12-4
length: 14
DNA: TGTGCCAGCAGTTTACGCAGGGAATGGACTGAAGCTTTCTTT
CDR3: CASSLRREWTEAFF

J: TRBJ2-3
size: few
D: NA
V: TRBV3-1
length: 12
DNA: TGTGCCAGCAGGCTAAGCGGAGATACGCAGTATTTT
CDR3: CASRLSGDTQYF

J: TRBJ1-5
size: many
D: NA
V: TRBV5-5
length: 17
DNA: TGTGCCAGCAGCCCCCTCGGCGGAGACGGTAGCAATCAGCCCCAGCATTTT
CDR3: CASSPLGGDGSNQPQHF

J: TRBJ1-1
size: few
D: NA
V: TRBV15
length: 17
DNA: TGTGCCACCAGCAGATCGAACAGGGTTCGATTAAGCACTGAAGCTTTCTTT
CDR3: CATSRSNRVRLSTEAFF

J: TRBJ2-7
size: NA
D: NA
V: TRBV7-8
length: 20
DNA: TGTGCCAGCAGCCCCCATATCGGGTCCCTCGGAGGGGGCCGGTCCTACGAGCAGTACTTC
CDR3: CASSPHIGSLGGGRSYEQYF

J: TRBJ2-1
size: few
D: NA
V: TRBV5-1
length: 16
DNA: TGCGCCAGCAGCTTTCCTGCGGGGGCCCACAACAATGAGCAGTTCTTC
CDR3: CASSFPAGAHNNEQFF

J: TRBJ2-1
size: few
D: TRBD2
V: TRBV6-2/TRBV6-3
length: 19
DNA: TGTGCCAGCAGTTACTCGACTAGCGGGGGGGAACTCTCCTACAATGAGCAGTTCTTC
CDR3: CASSYSTSGGELSYNEQFF

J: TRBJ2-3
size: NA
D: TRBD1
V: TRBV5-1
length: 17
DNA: TGCGCCAGCAGCCGAACTTTCCGACAGGGGAACACAGATACGCAGTATTTT
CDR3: CASSRTFRQGNTDTQYF

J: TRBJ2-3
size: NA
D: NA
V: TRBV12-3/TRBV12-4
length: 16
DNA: TGTGCCAGCAACCCCAGCCCGGGCCCGAGCACAGATACGCAGTATTTT
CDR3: CASNPSPGPSTDTQYF

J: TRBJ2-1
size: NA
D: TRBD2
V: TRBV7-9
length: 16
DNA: TGTGCCAGCAGCCCGTCCGGGACTAGCCTGTACAATGAGCAGTTCTTC
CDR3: CASSPSGTSLYNEQFF

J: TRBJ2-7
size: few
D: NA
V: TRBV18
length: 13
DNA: TGTGCCAGCTCACCAACTGTGTGGGCCGAGCAGTACTTC
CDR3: CASSPTVWAEQYF

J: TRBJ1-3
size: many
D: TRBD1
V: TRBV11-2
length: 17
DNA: TGTGCCAGCAGCTTAGGGGGGACAGCTCGAGATGGAAACACCATATATTTT
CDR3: CASSLGGTARDGNTIYF

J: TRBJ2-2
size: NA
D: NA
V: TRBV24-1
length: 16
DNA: TGTGCCACCAGTGATCCGGGACTCGGGAACACCGGGGAGCTGTTTTTT
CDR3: CATSDPGLGNTGELFF

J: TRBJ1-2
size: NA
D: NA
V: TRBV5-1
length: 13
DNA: TGCGCCAGCAGCTTGGCGGGGAACGATGGCTACACCTTC
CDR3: CASSLAGNDGYTF

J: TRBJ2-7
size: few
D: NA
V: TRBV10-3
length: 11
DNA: TGTGCCATCAGTTCTACCTACGAGCAGTACTTC
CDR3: CAISSTYEQYF

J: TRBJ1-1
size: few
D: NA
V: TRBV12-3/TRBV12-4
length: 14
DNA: TGTGCCAGCACCTCGGGCGGCATGAACACTGAAGCTTTCTTT
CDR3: CASTSGGMNTEAFF

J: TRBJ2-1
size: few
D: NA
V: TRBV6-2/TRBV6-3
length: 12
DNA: TGTGCCAGCAGTTACTCGAGCCGTGAGCAGTTCTTC
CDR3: CASSYSSREQFF

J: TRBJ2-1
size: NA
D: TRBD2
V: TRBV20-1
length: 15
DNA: TGCAGTGCTGCCCCGGGACTAGCGAACTACAATGAGCAGTTCTTC
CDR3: CSAAPGLANYNEQFF

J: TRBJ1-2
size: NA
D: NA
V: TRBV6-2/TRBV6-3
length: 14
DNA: TGTGCCAGCAGTTCTGCAGGGACGGACTATGCCTACACCTTC
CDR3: CASSSAGTDYAYTF

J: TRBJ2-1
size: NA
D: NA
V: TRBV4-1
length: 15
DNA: TGCGCCAGCAGCCACCGGGACTCGCAACCGAATGAGCAGTTCTTC
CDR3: CASSHRDSQPNEQFF

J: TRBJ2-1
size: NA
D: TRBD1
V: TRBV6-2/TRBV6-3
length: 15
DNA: TGTGCCAGCACTAACACAGGGGGCGGGCGCCATGAGCAGTTCTTC
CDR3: CASTNTGGGRHEQFF

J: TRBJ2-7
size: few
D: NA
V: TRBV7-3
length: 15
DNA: TGTGCCAGCAGCTCCTGGGCTAGCGATAAAGGCGAGCAGTACTTC
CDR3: CASSSWASDKGEQYF

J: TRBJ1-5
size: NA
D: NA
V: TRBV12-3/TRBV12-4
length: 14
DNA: TGTGCCAGCAGTTTTAGGCAGGGGCGACAGCCCCAGCATTTT
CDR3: CASSFRQGRQPQHF

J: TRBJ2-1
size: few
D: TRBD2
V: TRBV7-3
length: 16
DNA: TGTGCCAGCAGCCTTAGCGGGAGAGGCTTTGGCAATGAGCAGTTCTTC
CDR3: CASSLSGRGFGNEQFF

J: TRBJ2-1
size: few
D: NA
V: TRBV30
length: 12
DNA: TGTGCCTGGAGTAAAGGGGCAGGAGAGCAGTTCTTC
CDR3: CAWSKGAGEQFF

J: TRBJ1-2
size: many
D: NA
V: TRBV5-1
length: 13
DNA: TGTGCCAGCAGTTTGGGGGCCAACTATGGCTACACCTTC
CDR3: CASSLGANYGYTF

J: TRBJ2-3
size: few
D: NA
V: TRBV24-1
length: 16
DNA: TGTGCCACCAGTGCCTCCGGGGACGATACTAGGGATACGCAGTATTTT
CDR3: CATSASGDDTRDTQYF

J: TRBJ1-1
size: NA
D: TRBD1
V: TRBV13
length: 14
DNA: TGTGCCAGCAGCTCCACAGGGGGCGGAAGCCGAGCTTTCTTT
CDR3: CASSSTGGGSRAFF

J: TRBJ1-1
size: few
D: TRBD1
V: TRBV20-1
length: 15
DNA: TGCAGTGCTAGCCCCGGACAGGGCAGGAACACTGAAGCTTTCTTT
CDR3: CSASPGQGRNTEAFF

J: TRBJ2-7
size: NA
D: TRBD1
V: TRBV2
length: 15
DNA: TGTGCCAGCAGTGGCCTGGGACAGGTTTCCTACGAGCAGTACTTC
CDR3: CASSGLGQVSYEQYF

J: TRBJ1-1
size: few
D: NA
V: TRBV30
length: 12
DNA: TGTGCCTGGAGTGTAGGGAAAACTGAAGCTTTCTTT
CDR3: CAWSVGKTEAFF

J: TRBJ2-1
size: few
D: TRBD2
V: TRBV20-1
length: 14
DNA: TGCAGTGCCCGGGGACTAGCGGGGGTTAATGAGCAGTTCTTC
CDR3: CSARGLAGVNEQFF

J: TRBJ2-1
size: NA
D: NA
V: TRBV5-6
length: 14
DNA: TGTGCCAGCAGCTTGGTACTTCGGGGAAATGAGCAGTTCTTC
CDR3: CASSLVLRGNEQFF

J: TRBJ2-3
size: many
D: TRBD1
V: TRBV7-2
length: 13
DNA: TGTGCCAGCAGCTCTAGGGGACAGATGGCGCAGTATTTT
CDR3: CASSSRGQMAQYF

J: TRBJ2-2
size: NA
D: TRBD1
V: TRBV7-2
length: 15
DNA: TGTGCCAGCAGCTTAACAGGGGCCGTCACCGGGGAGCTGTTTTTT
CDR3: CASSLTGAVTGELFF

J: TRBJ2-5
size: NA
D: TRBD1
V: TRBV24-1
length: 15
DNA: TGTGCCACCAGTCACAGGGGGCACCTAGGGGAGACCCAGTACTTC
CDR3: CATSHRGHLGETQYF

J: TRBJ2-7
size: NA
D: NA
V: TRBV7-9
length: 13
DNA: TGTGCCAGCAGCCCATCTTCCTTTTACGAGCAGTACTTC
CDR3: CASSPSSFYEQYF